The 9 T cell receptor beta chains below all came from one sample that was sequenced in a study of blood T cells in healthy people across ages. A second PCR of roughly 7 to 11 cycles used a sample-barcoded 5' primer and a J-beta primer mix. TCRdb used MiXCR to reprocess the 5' RACE reads, holding one entry per CDR3 protein. The profile shows a few hundred thousand distinct CDR3 sequences, roughly a quarter of them singletons. Separately, the same data were catalogued under a study of T cells of mothers and their children.

The specimen sequenced was blood. The receptor set was obtained from a boy aged 2 to 10 in good health.

J is TRBJ2-3 and V is TRBV6-2 or TRBV6-3; 12 nucleotides align to TRBD2. The CDR3 spans 17 residues. With 0 bases clipped from V and 7 bases from J, the junction kept 8 bases outside the gene matches. In germline, CDR1 is MNHEY, CDR2 SVGEGT. CDR3 loop: CASSYSLASGRGNTQYF. CDR3 nucleotide sequence: TGTGCCAGCAGTTACTCGCTCGCTAGCGGGAGGGGAAATACGCAGTATTTT.

This clonotype has more than one count but fewer than ten. CDR3: CASTKRGQDTQYF. CDR3 nucleotides: TGTGCCAGCACTAAAAGGGGTCAAGATACGCAGTATTTT. The chain recombines TRBV7-9 with TRBJ2-3; a weak D match, TRBD1 (5 bases). The V gene's germline CDR1 is SEHNR and CDR2 FQNEAQ (reference sequence). The CDR3 sequence is 13 residues long. V was cut by 7 bases and J by 5 bases, with 13 bases left in between.

The V gene is TRBV7-9, the J gene TRBJ2-5, with D perhaps TRBD1 (6 bases). This CDR3 has 16 residues. CDR1 and CDR2 from the germline V gene are SEHNR and FQNEAQ (reference sequence). Trimming removed 3 bases from V and 5 bases from J, with 19 bases in between. CDR3 region: CASSFLGAYYLETQYF. The CDR3 coding sequence is TGTGCCAGCAGCTTCCTGGGGGCGTACTACTTGGAGACCCAGTACTTC.

Many counts were recorded for this clonotype. The chain couples TRBV7-2 to TRBJ1-4; D is unclear. Trimming pared 1 base from V and 8 bases from J, leaving 8 bases between. CDR1 is SGHTA and CDR2 is FQGNSA in the germline V gene. The CDR3 sequence is 13 residues long. For the CDR3, the DNA is TGTGCCAGCAGCTTAGATCCGGGAGAAAAACTGTTTTTT. The encoded protein is CASSLDPGEKLFF.

In its sample, this clonotype was seen a few times. The rearrangement links TRBV20-1 to TRBJ2-5, with D maybe TRBD2 (5 bases). Near its end, the DNA agrees better with TRBJ2-7, so the J call may be wrong. Germline assignment: CDR1 DFQATT and CDR2 SNEGSKA (reference sequence). This CDR3 region has 19 residues. The CDR3 region is CSASKTILDLWPISHEQYF. DNA for the CDR3: TGCAGTGCTTCCAAGACTATCCTCGACCTCTGGCCTATTAGCCACGAGCAGTACTTC.

This clonotype has more than one count but fewer than ten. The chain has TRBV2 and TRBJ1-3; D is perhaps TRBD1 (5 bases). The CDR3 contains 16 residues. V was clipped by 1 base and J by 3 bases, with 13 bases between them. Germline loops: CDR1 SNHLY, CDR2 FYNNEI. CDR3 sequence reads: CASSEVTGYYGNTIYF. In DNA, the CDR3 is TGTGCCAGCAGTGAAGTTACAGGTTATTATGGAAACACCATATATTTT.

The V call is TRBV7-9, the J call TRBJ2-7; D might be TRBD2 (6 bases). Germline loops: CDR1 SEHNR, CDR2 FQNEAQ (reference sequence). Trimming took 3 bases from V and 6 from J, leaving 9 bases between them. The CDR3 runs 12 residues. Here the CDR3 reads CASSLLGSEQYF. The CDR3 DNA follows: TGTGCCAGCAGCTTGCTCGGGAGCGAGCAGTACTTC.

As regards this clonotype: Without the conserved terminal phenylalanine or tryptophan, this CDR3 likely stems from a read error. The chain is built from TRBV3-1 and TRBJ2-2; D could derive from TRBD1 or TRBD2 (6 bases each). Germline V CDR1 and CDR2: LGHDT, YNNKEL (reference sequence). V was trimmed by 4 bases and J by 6 bases, leaving 21 bases between them. The CDR3 consists of 17 residues. CDR3 in DNA: TGTGCCAGCAGCCCCGCCGGAGTGGGGGGCTTGGCCGGGGAGCTGTTTCTT. It encodes CASSPAGVGGLAGELFL.

This clonotype was counted between two and nine times. The chain couples TRBV4-3 to TRBJ2-1; a possible D gene is TRBD2 (6 bases). The CDR3 spans 15 residues. CDR1 is LGHNA and CDR2 is YSLEER in the germline V gene. Trimming took off 1 base at V and 4 bases at J, with 11 bases between the two ends. The CDR3 sequence: CASSQGLASYNEQFF. The CDR3, as DNA: TGCGCCAGCAGCCAAGGGCTAGCGAGTTACAATGAGCAGTTCTTC.